The 17 T cell receptor beta chains presented below share a single source sample, sequenced in a study of tumor-infiltrating lymphocytes in primary liver carcinoma. Co-extracting RNA and DNA was done with about 20-33 mg of unsorted bulk tissue as input. The template, around 540 ng total RNA, yielded TCR beta cDNA made with a constant-region primer. Employing slightly modified ARM-PCR, three nested multiplex PCR rounds were run, and these gave rise to the TCR beta libraries. Rounds one and two of PCR, each of roughly 10 cycles, were primed with TRBV1-TRBV30 forward primers and a C-beta reverse primer. TCRdb passed the multiplex PCR reads through MiXCR, listing each CDR3 protein once. The data contain roughly 23,000 distinct CDR3 sequences, approximately 79% of them seen just once; the ten biggest clones take up about 39%. The sequenced material came from liver tumor tissue from sampling region 1. As to subset: tumor region T1, superior pole. Every receptor here comes from a man in his forties with primary liver carcinoma and hepatitis B virus infection.

This clonotype qualifies as medium-sized (0.01 to 0.1%). The gene calls are TRBV6-5 and TRBJ1-6, with TRBD1 as a possible D gene (5 bases). Per germline, CDR1 MNHEY and CDR2 SVGAGI. The V gene lost 5 bases and the J gene lost 8 bases, with 10 bases spanning the gap. The CDR3 covers 13 residues. The CDR3 sequence is CASSGIGDSPLHF. CDR3 coding DNA: TGTGCCAGCAGTGGGATAGGGGATTCACCCCTCCACTTT.

Regarding this clonotype: This CDR3 is missing its conserved last phenylalanine or tryptophan, likely due to a read error. It is unclear where the CDR3 begins or ends on the DNA, so no DNA is shown, and the CDR3 is as TCRdb lists it. This sequence joins TRBV4-3 and TRBJ2-7; the D segment call TRBD2 is taken from the table without a DNA check. The CDR3 contains 15 residues when both ends are counted. In germline, CDR1 is LGHNA, CDR2 YSLEER. The CDR3 is CASSQDRETPYEQHL.

With regard to this clonotype: Because the CDR3 is missing its conserved closing phenylalanine or tryptophan, this is likely a read error. J is TRBJ2-7 and V is TRBV5-5; D not certain. Germline loops: CDR1 SGHKS, CDR2 YYEKEE (reference sequence). V was trimmed by 2 bases and J by 2 bases, leaving 20 bases between them. The CDR3 sequence is 17 residues long. The CDR3 loop is CASSLELHLTRPYEQYS. The CDR3 coding sequence is TGTGCCAGCAGCTTAGAGCTACACCTGACTCGGCCCTACGAGCAGTACTCC.

Concerning this clonotype: Here the CDR3 omits its conserved ending phenylalanine or tryptophan, so a read error is the likely source. The CDR3 protein is CANSLALGGANAGGLFI. CDR3 DNA: TGTGCCAACAGCTTAGCATTAGGAGGGGCGAACGCCGGGGGGCTGTTTATT. The chain uses TRBV11-2 and TRBJ2-2; possible D gene TRBD2, 6 bases. Germline V gene data show CDR1 as SGHAT and CDR2 as FQNNGV. CDR3 length equals 17 residues.

In regard to this clonotype: Given a much more abundant clone one base away, this may be a read error. The chain has TRBV7-3 and TRBJ2-3; the D is unclear. The CDR3 consists of 14 residues. Trimming took 3 bases from V and 5 from J, leaving 12 bases between them. The germline gives CDR1 SGHTA, CDR2 FQGTGA. The CDR3 reads CASSFLSSIDTQYF. The CDR3 nucleotides read TGTGCCAGCAGCTTTCTTTCCAGTATAGATACGCAGTATTTT. Drawing the rest from reference TRBV7-3 and TRBJ2-3, the complete variable domain is GAGVSQTPSNKVTEKGKYVELRCDPISGHTALYWYRQSLGQGPEFLIYFQGTGAADDSGLPNDRFFAVRPEGSVSTLKIQRTERGDSAVYLCASSFLSSIDTQYFGPGTRLTVL.

About this clonotype: A much larger clone is a single base away; this may be a read error. The chain links TRBV6-2 or TRBV6-3 to TRBJ1-1, with no clear D. Looked up from germline, CDR1 is MNHEY and CDR2 is SVGEGT. The CDR3 runs to 13 residues. CDR3 residues: CASSSTTHAGALF. The CDR3 DNA sequence: TGTGCCAGCAGCTCGACGACACACGCTGGAGCTCTCTTT.

The CDR3 DNA reads as TGTGCCAGAAGTATGGATACAGGGGGGTCCTACGAGCAGTACTTC. Protein: CARSMDTGGSYEQYF. This chain joins TRBV12-3 or TRBV12-4 and TRBJ2-7; 8 bases are a match to TRBD1. The CDR3 is 15 residues long. V gave up 9 bases and J gave up 1 base; unmatched junction bases: 11.

This clonotype came up many times. The chain uses TRBV4-3 and TRBJ2-1, with TRBD2 as a possible D gene (6 bases). Trimming cost V 0 bases and J 0 bases, with 9 bases left between them. CDR3 length: 16 amino acids. CDR1 is LGHNA and CDR2 is YSLEER in the germline V gene. The CDR3 loop is CASSQDAGSSYNEQFF. The CDR3 DNA follows: TGCGCCAGCAGCCAAGATGCGGGAAGCTCCTACAATGAGCAGTTCTTC.

Comment on this clonotype: An end of the junction differs from the germline gene, which may be a read error. Written as DNA, the CDR3 is TGTGCCAGCTCACCAAGGGGACAGACGAGCACTGTAGCTTTCTTT. Protein: CASSPRGQTSTVAFF. This chain uses TRBV18 with TRBJ1-1, with 7 bases fitting TRBD1. In germline, CDR1 is KGHSH, CDR2 LQKENI. The CDR3 runs 15 residues.

The chain couples TRBV6-1 to TRBJ1-6; D is ambiguous. Trimming pared 9 bases from V and 5 bases from J, leaving 17 bases between. This CDR3 spans 15 amino acids. The V gene's germline CDR1 is MNHNS and CDR2 SASEGT. CDR3 sequence reads: CASRVKAPNNSPLHF. As DNA, the CDR3 is TGTGCCAGTCGTGTTAAGGCCCCGAATAATTCACCCCTCCACTTT.

A word on this clonotype: A junction end diverges from the germline sequence, so it may reflect a read error. V is TRBV6-2 or TRBV6-3 and J is TRBJ1-1, with D uncertain. The germline V gene has CDR1 MNHEY and CDR2 SVGEGT. CDR3 length: 14 amino acids. The CDR3 reads CASNYPELNTEAFF. CDR3 nucleotides: TGTGCCAGCAATTACCCAGAACTTAACACTGAAGCTTTCTTT.

V gene TRBV11-2 combines with J gene TRBJ1-4; D is uncertain. Germline loops: CDR1 SGHAT, CDR2 FQNNGV. CDR3 length equals 16 residues. The germline V and J ends were trimmed by 6 bases and 5 bases, with 19 bases remaining between them. The CDR3: CASSKTPGDTNEKLFF. CDR3 nucleotides: TGTGCCAGCAGTAAGACTCCAGGAGATACAAATGAAAAACTGTTTTTT. Using reference TRBV11-2 and TRBJ1-4 for the parts outside the CDR3, the full variable domain is EAGVAQSPRYKIIEKRQSVAFWCNPISGHATLYWYQQILGQGPKLLIQFQNNGVVDDSQLPKDRFSAERLKGVDSTLKIQPAKLEDSAVYLCASSKTPGDTNEKLFFGSGTQLSVL.

The rearrangement joins TRBV10-3 to TRBJ1-5; D ambiguous. Germline V CDR1 and CDR2: ENHRY, SYGVKD. The CDR3 is made up of 14 amino acids. The V gene lost 8 bases and the J gene lost 5 bases, with 16 bases spanning the gap. The CDR3 DNA reads TGTGCCATCGATGAGTTTGAGGGCGATCAGCCCCAGCATTTT. Amino acid sequence: CAIDEFEGDQPQHF.

Points on this clonotype: A much larger clone differs by one base, so this may be a read error. In nucleotides, the CDR3 is TGTACCAGCAGATCCCGACAGTTGGCCTACAATCCTGAGCAGTTATTC. Its translation is CTSRSRQLAYNPEQLF. The genes are TRBV5-6 and TRBJ2-1; a weak D match, TRBD1 (5 bases). Germline CDR1 is SGHDT and CDR2 is YYEEEE. The CDR3 length is 16 residues.

Details on this clonotype: The germline gene is not matched at one end of the junction; a read error may be the cause. The V call is TRBV30, the J call TRBJ2-1; no definite D call. This CDR3 is 15 amino acids long. CDR1 and CDR2 (germline): GTSNPN, SVGIG (reference sequence). The CDR3 region has the DNA TGTGCCTGGATGCAGAAAGGAAGTTCCTACGATGAGCAGTTCTTC. It yields the protein CAWMQKGSSYDEQFF.

A note on this clonotype: Germline is not matched at one junction end, which may reflect a read error. The V gene is TRBV11-2, the J gene TRBJ1-1; maybe TRBD1 (6 bases). The V gene's germline CDR1 is SGHAT and CDR2 FQNNGV. The CDR3 is 17 residues long. The CDR3 is CAGSLMDTGKLVREAFF. CDR3 nucleotide sequence: TGTGCCGGCAGCTTAATGGATACAGGGAAGTTAGTCCGCGAAGCTTTCTTT.

The CDR3 region has the DNA TGTGCTAGTGCCGACCAACCAGGAGTGCATGTGCAGTATTTT. It specifies CASADQPGVHVQYF. This chain uses TRBV12-5 with TRBJ2-3; no clear D. CDR1 is LGHNT and CDR2 is FRNRAP in the germline V gene. The germline V and J ends were trimmed by 7 bases and 11 bases, with 22 bases remaining between them. There are 14 residues in the CDR3. The complete variable domain, with remaining parts taken from reference TRBV12-5 and TRBJ2-3, reads DARVTQTPRHKVTEMGQEVTMRCQPILGHNTVFWYRQTMMQGLELLAYFRNRAPLDDSGMPKDRFSAEMPDATLATLKIQPSEPRDSAVYFCASADQPGVHVQYFGPGTRLTVL.